This entry features one TCR beta chain sequence. The antigen is not known. This specimen belongs to a study of vaccination effects on CD4 cells after COVID-19. Assay used: immunoSEQ multiplex PCR; TCRdb lists only in-frame clones, some missing. This sample has 25,000 to 35,000 clones, with 80% found just once. Viral peptide pools were used in the ViraFEST assay to expand antigen-specific CD4+ T cells, and sequencing came afterward. Cells that had been cultured for less than eleven days were the source of isolated CD4+ T cells. Each person got two doses of an mRNA SARS-CoV-2 vaccine, BNT162b2 or mRNA-1273. Cultures had half their medium replaced with IL-2 medium on days 3 and 7. V was pared by 7 bases and J by 1 base, with 14 bases between. The CDR3 is made up of 14 amino acids. Per the germline V gene, CDR1 is MDHEN and CDR2 is SYDVKM.

The sample consisted of CD4+ T cells from PBMCs cultured with SARS-CoV-2 spike peptides, taken after COVID-19 vaccination. The rearrangement uses TRBV28 and TRBJ2-7; unclear D gene. This clonotype originated in a human donor who received a COVID-19 vaccine. Some clones in this sample may be carry-over from other donors' samples. The CDR3 protein is CASIPARGSYEQYV. CDR3 coding DNA: TGTGCCAGCATCCCGGCTAGAGGTTCCTACGAGCAGTACGTC.